These 4 T cell receptor beta chains share one sample of origin, sequenced in a study of T cell responses to AZD1222 COVID-19 vaccine. Produced via immunoSEQ multiplex PCR; TCRdb's table is partial and in-frame only. The sample holds some 140,000 clones, 92% seen once. The material was peripheral blood, obtained on day 0 of AZD1222 vaccination. The source is an adult in good health.

The V call is TRBV19, the J call TRBJ1-5; D is perhaps TRBD1 (6 bases). Germline V gene lookup returns CDR1 LNHDA and CDR2 SQIVND (reference sequence). V was clipped by 1 base and J by 4 bases, with 14 bases between them. This CDR3 has 16 amino acids. The DNA of the CDR3 is TGTGCCAGTAGTATAGGGTCGGGGGGGCAAAATCAGCCCCAGCATTTT. It translates to CASSIGSGGQNQPQHF.

This chain joins TRBV30 and TRBJ2-5; D gene uncertain. V shed 5 bases and J shed 0 bases, with 10 bases lying between them. The length of the CDR3 is 13 residues. The germline V gene has CDR1 GTSNPN and CDR2 SVGIG (reference sequence). The CDR3 bases are TGTGCCTGGGGAAGAGTGGACCAAGAGACCCAGTACTTC. It is translated as CAWGRVDQETQYF.

The genes are TRBV6-1 and TRBJ1-4; a possible D gene is TRBD1 (5 bases). V lost 2 bases and J 2 bases, leaving 15 bases between the germline ends. The germline gives CDR1 MNHNS, CDR2 SASEGT. The CDR3 has 17 residues. The CDR3 loop is CASSEYGREGTNEKLFF. The CDR3 region has the DNA TGTGCCAGCAGTGAATACGGCAGGGAAGGGACTAATGAAAAACTGTTTTTT.

The chain joins TRBV30 to TRBJ1-2, with TRBD1 matching 7 bases. Germline V gene data show CDR1 as GTSNPN and CDR2 as SVGIG (reference sequence). There are 14 residues in the CDR3. After removal of 4 bases from V and 4 bases from J, the junction contained 9 bases not matched to a gene. CDR3 in amino acids: CAWTTTGEAYGYTF. CDR3 nucleotide sequence: TGTGCCTGGACTACCACAGGGGAGGCCTATGGCTACACCTTC.